These T cell receptor beta chains were read from a single sample in a study of T cells in Graves' hyperthyroidism and ophthalmopathy. TCRdb redid the calling of the multiplex PCR reads with MiXCR, one entry per CDR3 protein. The sample contains some 350,000 distinct CDR3 sequences, approximately 19% of which appear only once. Sequencing was carried out using blood. Every receptor here comes from a woman aged 18-29 years with Graves' hyperthyroidism. The conserved cysteine and the conserved F or W are not part of the CDR3 here.

cdr3_length j_call v_call cdr3_aa
11 TRBJ2-7 TRBV3-1 ASSQWEVDEQY
13 TRBJ1-2 TRBV6-5 ASSYSPGSNYGYT
11 TRBJ2-5 TRBV30 AWSSDRLETQY
14 TRBJ2-5 TRBV25-1 ASSEGQFTLGETQY
14 TRBJ2-5 TRBV27 ASRATGWGEQETQY
13 TRBJ2-7 TRBV5-1 ASSLVGGGGYEQY
8 TRBJ2-5 TRBV7-9 ASSHETQY
12 TRBJ2-7 TRBV27 ASSVGQETYEQY
10 TRBJ1-2 TRBV12-3/TRBV12-4 ASSDGFAGYT
12 TRBJ1-1 TRBV25-1 ASSDPGVNTEAF
11 TRBJ1-2 TRBV6-5 ASQKQENYGYT
16 TRBJ1-5 TRBV6-2/TRBV6-3 ATRDPWGRGGGNQPQH
13 TRBJ1-2 TRBV7-9 ASSASGTGGDGYT
11 TRBJ1-1 TRBV29-1 RIPRRKNTEAF
10 TRBJ2-2 TRBV28 ASRAATGELF
13 TRBJ2-5 TRBV19 ASSSGGGQQETQY
14 TRBJ2-2 TRBV7-2 ASSLASRGPTGELF
9 TRBJ2-7 TRBV20-1 SARSPNEQY
11 TRBJ2-5 TRBV2 ASEPGWVETQY
12 TRBJ1-1 TRBV27 ASTIRQAPVKAF
12 TRBJ2-5 TRBV3-1 ASSPSQGWETQY
14 TRBJ2-6 TRBV27 ASSFGTSSGANVLT
13 TRBJ2-7 TRBV27 ASSSSTSGRGEQY
13 TRBJ1-2 TRBV12-3/TRBV12-4 ASSWGQGATYGYT
14 TRBJ2-2 TRBV11-2 ASSFSSGGNTGEPF
12 TRBJ2-7 TRBV3-1 ASSPGRAAYEQY
8 TRBJ1-1 TRBV6-1 ASSASEAF
10 TRBJ2-6 TRBV14 ASSATGPVLT
11 TRBJ1-6 TRBV6-1 ASSNRADSPLH
13 TRBJ1-1 TRBV12-3/TRBV12-4 ASTPSGTGIAAAF
16 TRBJ1-5 TRBV12-3/TRBV12-4 ASRTYKLGQDSNQPQH
13 TRBJ2-7 TRBV6-5 ASIMIGGQGHEQY
16 TRBJ2-2 TRBV9 ASSVELFRFRGTGELF
12 TRBJ1-2 TRBV6-2/TRBV6-3 ASSRRDGSYGYT
12 TRBJ1-1 TRBV3-1 ASSLGLMNTEAF
14 TRBJ2-7 TRBV12-3/TRBV12-4 ASTREGGYEGYEQY
13 TRBJ1-5 TRBV6-5 ASSNRLGNHQPQH
12 TRBJ2-7 TRBV24-1 ATSDPQGTYEQY
13 TRBJ2-2 TRBV5-5 ASSISGGDTGELF
9 TRBJ2-2 TRBV29-1 SVDRSGELF
13 TRBJ1-5 TRBV28 ASSPGTGLNQPQH
10 TRBJ1-1 TRBV12-3/TRBV12-4 ASSHTNTEAF
10 TRBJ2-7 TRBV20-1 SALTDAYEQY
15 TRBJ2-4 TRBV28 ASRRTRNREAKNIQY
9 TRBJ1-2 TRBV28 ASSEQDGYT
10 TRBJ2-7 TRBV30 AWSTGTYEQY
11 TRBJ1-2 TRBV19 ASTPGQGVGYT
13 TRBJ2-5 TRBV7-3 ASSLTVAGKETQY
15 TRBJ2-6 TRBV6-1 ASSAPPTDRGANVLT
14 TRBJ1-3 TRBV6-5 ASSYSSRNRGNTIY
10 TRBJ2-7 TRBV11-2 ASSHPPGEQY
10 TRBJ2-2 TRBV12-3/TRBV12-4 ASIKNTGELF
12 TRBJ2-5 TRBV6-5 ASSYSRYAETQY
12 TRBJ2-5 TRBV27 ASSTGSLLETQY
14 TRBJ2-7 TRBV6-5 ASSYSWTSDPYEQY
12 TRBJ1-1 TRBV6-1 ASRGPMGGTEAF
13 TRBJ2-5 TRBV20-1 SARPTSGRGETQY
12 TRBJ1-1 TRBV15 ATSRDQLNTEAF
12 TRBJ2-7 TRBV30 ACSTGLAGSEQY